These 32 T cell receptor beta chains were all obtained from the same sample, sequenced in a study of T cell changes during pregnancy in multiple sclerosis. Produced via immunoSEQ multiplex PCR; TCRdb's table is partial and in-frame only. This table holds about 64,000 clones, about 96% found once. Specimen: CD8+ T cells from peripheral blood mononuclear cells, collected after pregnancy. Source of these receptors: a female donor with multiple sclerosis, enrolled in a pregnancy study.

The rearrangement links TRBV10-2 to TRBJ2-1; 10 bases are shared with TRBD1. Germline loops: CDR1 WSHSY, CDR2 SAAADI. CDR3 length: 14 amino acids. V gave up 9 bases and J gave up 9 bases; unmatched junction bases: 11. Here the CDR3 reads CARGQGMGYGEQFF. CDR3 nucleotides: TGCGCCAGGGGACAGGGGATGGGCTATGGTGAGCAGTTCTTC.

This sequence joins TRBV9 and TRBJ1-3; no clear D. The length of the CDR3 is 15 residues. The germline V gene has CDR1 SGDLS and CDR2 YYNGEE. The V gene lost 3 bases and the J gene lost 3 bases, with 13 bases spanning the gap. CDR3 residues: CASSAWAGSGNTIYF. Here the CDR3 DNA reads TGTGCCAGCAGCGCCTGGGCAGGCAGTGGAAACACCATATATTTT.

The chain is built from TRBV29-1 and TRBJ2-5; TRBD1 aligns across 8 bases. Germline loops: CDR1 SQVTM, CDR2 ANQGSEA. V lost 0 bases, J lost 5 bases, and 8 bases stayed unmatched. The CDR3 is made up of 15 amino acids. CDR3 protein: CSVEELGQGGETQYF. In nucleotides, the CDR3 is TGCAGCGTTGAAGAGCTCGGACAGGGCGGGGAGACCCAGTACTTC.

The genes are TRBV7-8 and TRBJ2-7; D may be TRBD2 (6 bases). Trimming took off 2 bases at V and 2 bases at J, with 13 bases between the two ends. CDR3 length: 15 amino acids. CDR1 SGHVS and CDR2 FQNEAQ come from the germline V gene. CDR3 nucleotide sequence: TGTGCCAGCAGCTTATACGCGGGGCTAGCCTACGAGCAGTACTTC. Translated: CASSLYAGLAYEQYF.

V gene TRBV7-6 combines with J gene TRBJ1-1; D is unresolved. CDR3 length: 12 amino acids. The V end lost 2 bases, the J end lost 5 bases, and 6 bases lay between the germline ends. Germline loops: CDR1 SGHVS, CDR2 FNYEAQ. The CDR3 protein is CASSLSGTEAFF. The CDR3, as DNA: TGTGCCAGCAGCTTATCGGGAACTGAAGCTTTCTTT.

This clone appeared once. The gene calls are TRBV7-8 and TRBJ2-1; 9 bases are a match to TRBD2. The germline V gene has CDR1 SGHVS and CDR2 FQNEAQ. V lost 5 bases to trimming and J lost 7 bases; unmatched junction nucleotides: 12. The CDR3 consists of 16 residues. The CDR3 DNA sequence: TGTGCCAGCAGCCAAATAGCGGGAGTGAGGGAAAATGAGCAGTTCTTC. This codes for CASSQIAGVRENEQFF.

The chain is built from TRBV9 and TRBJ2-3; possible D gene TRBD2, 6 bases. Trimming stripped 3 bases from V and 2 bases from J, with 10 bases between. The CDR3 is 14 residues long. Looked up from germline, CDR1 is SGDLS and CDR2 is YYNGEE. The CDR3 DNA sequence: TGTGCCAGCAGCGGGGGACTCCCCACAGATACGCAGTATTTT. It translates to CASSGGLPTDTQYF.

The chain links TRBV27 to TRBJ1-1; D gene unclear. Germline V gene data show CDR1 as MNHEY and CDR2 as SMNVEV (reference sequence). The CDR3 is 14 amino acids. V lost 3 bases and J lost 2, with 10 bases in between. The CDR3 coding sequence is TGTGCCAGCAGTTTTCTAGGCACAAACACTGAAGCTTTCTTT. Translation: CASSFLGTNTEAFF.

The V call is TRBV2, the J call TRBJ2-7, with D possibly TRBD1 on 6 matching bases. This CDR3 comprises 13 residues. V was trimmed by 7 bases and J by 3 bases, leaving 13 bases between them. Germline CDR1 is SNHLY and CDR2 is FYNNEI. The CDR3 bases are TGTGCCAGCACGTACGGACAGAACTACGAGCAGTACTTC. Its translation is CASTYGQNYEQYF.

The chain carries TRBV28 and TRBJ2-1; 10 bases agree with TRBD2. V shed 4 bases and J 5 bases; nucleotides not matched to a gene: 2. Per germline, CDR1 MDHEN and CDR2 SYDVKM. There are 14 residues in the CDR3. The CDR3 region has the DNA TGTGCCAGCAGTTACCTAGCGGGGGACAATGAGCAGTTCTTC. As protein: CASSYLAGDNEQFF.

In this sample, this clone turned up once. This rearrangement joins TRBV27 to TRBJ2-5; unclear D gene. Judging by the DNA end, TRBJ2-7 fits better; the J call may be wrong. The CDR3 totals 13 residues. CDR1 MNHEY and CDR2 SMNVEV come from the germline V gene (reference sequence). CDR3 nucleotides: TGTGCCAGCAGTCCCCGGAGACTCGACGAGCAGTACTTC. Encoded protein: CASSPRRLDEQYF.

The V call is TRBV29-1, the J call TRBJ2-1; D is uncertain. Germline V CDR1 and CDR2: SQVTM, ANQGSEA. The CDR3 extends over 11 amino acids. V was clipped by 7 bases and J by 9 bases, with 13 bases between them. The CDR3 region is CSAFRRGEQFF. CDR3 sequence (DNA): TGCAGCGCCTTCCGGCGAGGTGAGCAGTTCTTC.

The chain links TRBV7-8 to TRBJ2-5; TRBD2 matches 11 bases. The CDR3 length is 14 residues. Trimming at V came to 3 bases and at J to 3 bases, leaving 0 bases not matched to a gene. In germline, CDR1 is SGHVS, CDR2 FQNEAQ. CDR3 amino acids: CASSLTSGKETQYF. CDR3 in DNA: TGTGCCAGCAGCTTGACTAGCGGGAAAGAGACCCAGTACTTC.

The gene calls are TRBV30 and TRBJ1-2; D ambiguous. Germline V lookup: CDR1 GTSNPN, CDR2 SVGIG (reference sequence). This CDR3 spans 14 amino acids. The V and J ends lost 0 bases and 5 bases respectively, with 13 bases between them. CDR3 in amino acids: CAWSVKADVYGYTF. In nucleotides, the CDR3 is TGTGCCTGGAGTGTTAAGGCGGATGTTTATGGCTACACCTTC. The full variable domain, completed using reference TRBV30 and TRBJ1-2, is SQTIHQWPATLVQPVGSPLSLECTVEGTSNPNLYWYRQAAGRGLQLLFYSVGIGQISSEVPQNLSASRPQDRQFILSSKKLLLSDSGFYLCAWSVKADVYGYTFGSGTRLTVV.

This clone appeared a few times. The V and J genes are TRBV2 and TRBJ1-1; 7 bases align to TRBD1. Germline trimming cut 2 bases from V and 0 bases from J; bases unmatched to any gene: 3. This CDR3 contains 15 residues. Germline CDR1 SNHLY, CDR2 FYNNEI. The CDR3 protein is CASSEPTGLNTEAFF. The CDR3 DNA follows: TGTGCCAGCAGTGAACCGACAGGGCTGAACACTGAAGCTTTCTTT.

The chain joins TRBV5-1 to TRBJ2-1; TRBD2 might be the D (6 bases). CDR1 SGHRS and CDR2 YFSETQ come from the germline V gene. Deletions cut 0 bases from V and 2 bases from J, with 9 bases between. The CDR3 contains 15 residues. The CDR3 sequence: CASSLEGGAYNEQFF. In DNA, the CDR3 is TGCGCCAGCAGCTTGGAGGGCGGGGCCTACAATGAGCAGTTCTTC.

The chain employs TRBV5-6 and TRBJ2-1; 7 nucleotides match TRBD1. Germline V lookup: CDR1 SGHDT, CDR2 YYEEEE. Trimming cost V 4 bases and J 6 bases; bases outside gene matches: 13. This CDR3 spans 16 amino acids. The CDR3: CASSLPDREISNEQFF. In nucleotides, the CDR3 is TGTGCCAGCAGCCTCCCCGACAGGGAAATATCCAATGAGCAGTTCTTC. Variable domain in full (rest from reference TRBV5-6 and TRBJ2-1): DAGVTQSPTHLIKTRGQQVTLRCSPKSGHDTVSWYQQALGQGPQFIFQYYEEEERQRGNFPDRFSGHQFPNYSSELNVNALLLGDSALYLCASSLPDREISNEQFFGPGTRLTVL.

Written as DNA, the CDR3 is TGTGCCAGCAGCCTCTCAGCGGGACTCACAGATACGCAGTATTTT. It encodes CASSLSAGLTDTQYF. The rearrangement joins TRBV11-2 to TRBJ2-3; 7 bases are shared with TRBD2. Trimming took 5 bases from V and 2 from J; bases not matched to a gene: 7. The CDR3 runs 15 residues. Germline V gene lookup returns CDR1 SGHAT and CDR2 FQNNGV.

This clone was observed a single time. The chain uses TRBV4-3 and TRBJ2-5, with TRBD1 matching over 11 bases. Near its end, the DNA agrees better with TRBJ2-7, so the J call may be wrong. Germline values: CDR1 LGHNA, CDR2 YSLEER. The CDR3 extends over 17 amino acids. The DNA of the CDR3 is TGCGCCAGCAGCCCTCGGGACAGGGGGATTGAAGCCTACGAGCAGTACTTC. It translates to CASSPRDRGIEAYEQYF.

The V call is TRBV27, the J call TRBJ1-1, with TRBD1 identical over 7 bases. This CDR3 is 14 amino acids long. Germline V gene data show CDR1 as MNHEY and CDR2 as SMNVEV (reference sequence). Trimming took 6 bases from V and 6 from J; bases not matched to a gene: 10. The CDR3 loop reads CASSRSGGSAEAFF. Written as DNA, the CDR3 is TGTGCCAGCAGCCGCTCAGGGGGGAGCGCTGAAGCTTTCTTT.

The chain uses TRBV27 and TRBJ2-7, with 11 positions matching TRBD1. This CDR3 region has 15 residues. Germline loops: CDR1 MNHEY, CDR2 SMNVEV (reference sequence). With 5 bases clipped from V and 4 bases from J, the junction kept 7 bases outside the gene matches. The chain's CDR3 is CASSPGGTGGYEQYF. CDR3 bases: TGTGCCAGCAGTCCCGGAGGGACAGGGGGGTACGAGCAGTACTTC.

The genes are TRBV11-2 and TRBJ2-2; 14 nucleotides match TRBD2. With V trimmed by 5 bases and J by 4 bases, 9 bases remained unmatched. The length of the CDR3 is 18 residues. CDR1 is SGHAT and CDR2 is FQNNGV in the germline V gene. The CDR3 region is CASSTGGLAGVSTGELFF. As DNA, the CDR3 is TGTGCCAGCAGCACCGGGGGACTAGCGGGAGTTAGCACCGGGGAGCTGTTTTTT.

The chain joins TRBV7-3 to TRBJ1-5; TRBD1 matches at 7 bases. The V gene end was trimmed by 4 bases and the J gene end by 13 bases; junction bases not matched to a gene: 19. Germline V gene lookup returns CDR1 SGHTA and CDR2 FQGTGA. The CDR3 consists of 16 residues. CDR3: CASSSHRDSRLLSQHF. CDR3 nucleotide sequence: TGTGCCAGCAGCTCCCATCGGGACAGCCGCTTGTTATCACAGCATTTT.

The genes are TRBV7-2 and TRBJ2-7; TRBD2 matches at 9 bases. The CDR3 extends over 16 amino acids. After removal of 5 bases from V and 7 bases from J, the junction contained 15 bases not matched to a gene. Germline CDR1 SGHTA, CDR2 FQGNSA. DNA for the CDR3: TGTGCCAGCAGCCCCTACCCGGGACTAGCCCAGGGAGAGCAGTACTTC. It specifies CASSPYPGLAQGEQYF.

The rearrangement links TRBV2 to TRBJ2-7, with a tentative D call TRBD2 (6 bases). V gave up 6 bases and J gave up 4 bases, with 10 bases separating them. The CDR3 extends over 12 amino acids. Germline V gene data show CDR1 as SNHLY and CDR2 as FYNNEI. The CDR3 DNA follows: TGTGCCAGCAGGCAGGACTATTACGAGCAGTACTTC. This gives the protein CASRQDYYEQYF. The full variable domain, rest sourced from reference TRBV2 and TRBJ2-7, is EPEVTQTPSHQVTQMGQEVILRCVPISNHLYFYWYRQILGQKVEFLVSFYNNEISEKSEIFDDQFSVERPDGSNFTLKIRSTKLEDSAMYFCASRQDYYEQYFGPGTRLTVT.

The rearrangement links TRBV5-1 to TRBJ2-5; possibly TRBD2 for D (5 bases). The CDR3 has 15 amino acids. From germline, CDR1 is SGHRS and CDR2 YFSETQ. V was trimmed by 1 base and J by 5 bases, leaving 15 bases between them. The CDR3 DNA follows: TGCGCCAGCAGCTTGAATAGTCCGGGGTTGGAGACCCAGTACTTC. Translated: CASSLNSPGLETQYF.

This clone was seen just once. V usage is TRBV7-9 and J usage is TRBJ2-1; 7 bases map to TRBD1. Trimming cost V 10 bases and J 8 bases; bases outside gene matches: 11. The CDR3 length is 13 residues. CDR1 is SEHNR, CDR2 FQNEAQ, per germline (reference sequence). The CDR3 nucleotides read TGTGCCACCATGCGGACAGGTCTCCATGAGCAGTTCTTC. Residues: CATMRTGLHEQFF.

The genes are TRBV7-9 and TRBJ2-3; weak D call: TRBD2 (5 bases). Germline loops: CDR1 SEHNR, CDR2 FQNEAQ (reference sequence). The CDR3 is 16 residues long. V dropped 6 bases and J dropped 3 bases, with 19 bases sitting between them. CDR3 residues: CASRLPRDLGTDTQYF. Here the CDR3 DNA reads TGTGCCAGCAGGTTACCACGGGATTTGGGGACAGATACGCAGTATTTT.

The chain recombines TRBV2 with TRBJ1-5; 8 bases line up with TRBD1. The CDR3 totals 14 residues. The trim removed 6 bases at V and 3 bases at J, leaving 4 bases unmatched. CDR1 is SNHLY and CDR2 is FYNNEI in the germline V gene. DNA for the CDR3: TGTGCCAGCAGGGCAGGGGGCAACAATCAGCCCCAGCATTTT. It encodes CASRAGGNNQPQHF. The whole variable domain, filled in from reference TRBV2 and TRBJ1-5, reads EPEVTQTPSHQVTQMGQEVILRCVPISNHLYFYWYRQILGQKVEFLVSFYNNEISEKSEIFDDQFSVERPDGSNFTLKIRSTKLEDSAMYFCASRAGGNNQPQHFGDGTRLSIL.

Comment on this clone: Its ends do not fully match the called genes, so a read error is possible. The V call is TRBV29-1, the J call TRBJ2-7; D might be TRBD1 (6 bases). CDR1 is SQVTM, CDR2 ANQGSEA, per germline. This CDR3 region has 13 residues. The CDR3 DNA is TGCAGCGCTGAAATGACAGGCCACTACGAGCAGTACTTC. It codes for CSAEMTGHYEQYF.

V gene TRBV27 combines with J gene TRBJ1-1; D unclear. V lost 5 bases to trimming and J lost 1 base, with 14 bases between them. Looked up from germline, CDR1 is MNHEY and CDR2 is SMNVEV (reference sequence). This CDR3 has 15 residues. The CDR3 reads CASSPQDGGNTEAFF. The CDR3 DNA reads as TGTGCCAGCAGTCCCCAGGACGGAGGGAACACTGAAGCTTTCTTT.

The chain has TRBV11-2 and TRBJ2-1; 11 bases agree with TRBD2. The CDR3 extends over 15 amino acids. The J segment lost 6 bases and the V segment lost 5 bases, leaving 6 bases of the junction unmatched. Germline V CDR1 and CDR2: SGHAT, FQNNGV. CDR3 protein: CASSPLSGRANEQFF. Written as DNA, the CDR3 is TGTGCCAGCAGCCCTCTTAGCGGGAGGGCCAATGAGCAGTTCTTC.